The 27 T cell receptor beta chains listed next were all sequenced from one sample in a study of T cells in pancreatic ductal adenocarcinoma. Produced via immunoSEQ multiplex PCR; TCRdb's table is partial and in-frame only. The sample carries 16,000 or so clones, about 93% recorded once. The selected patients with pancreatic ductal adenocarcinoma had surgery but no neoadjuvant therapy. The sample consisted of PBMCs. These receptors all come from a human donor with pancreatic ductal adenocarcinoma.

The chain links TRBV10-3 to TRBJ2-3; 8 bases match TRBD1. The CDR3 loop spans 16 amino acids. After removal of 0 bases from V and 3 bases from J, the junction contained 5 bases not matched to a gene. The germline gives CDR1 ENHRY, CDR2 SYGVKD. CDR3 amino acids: CAISESRDRGTDTQYF. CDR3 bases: TGTGCCATCAGTGAGTCGAGAGACAGGGGAACAGATACGCAGTATTTT.

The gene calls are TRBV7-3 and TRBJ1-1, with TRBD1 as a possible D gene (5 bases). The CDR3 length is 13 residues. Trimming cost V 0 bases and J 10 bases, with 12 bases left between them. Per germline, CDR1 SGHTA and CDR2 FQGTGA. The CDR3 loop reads CASSLTYKGIAFF. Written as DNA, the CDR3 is TGTGCCAGCAGCTTAACGTATAAGGGGATAGCTTTCTTT.

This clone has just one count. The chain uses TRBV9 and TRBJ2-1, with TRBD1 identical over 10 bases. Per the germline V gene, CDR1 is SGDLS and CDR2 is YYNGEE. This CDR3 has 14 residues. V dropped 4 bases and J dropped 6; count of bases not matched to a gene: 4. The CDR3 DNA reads TGTGCCAGCAGCTCCTGGACAGGGGGCAATGAGCAGTTCTTC. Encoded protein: CASSSWTGGNEQFF.

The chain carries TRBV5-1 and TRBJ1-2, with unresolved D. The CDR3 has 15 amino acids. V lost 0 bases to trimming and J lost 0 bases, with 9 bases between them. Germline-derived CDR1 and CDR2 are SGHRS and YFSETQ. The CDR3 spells CASSLAATSNYGYTF. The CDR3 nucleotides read TGCGCCAGCAGCTTGGCCGCCACCTCTAACTATGGCTACACCTTC.

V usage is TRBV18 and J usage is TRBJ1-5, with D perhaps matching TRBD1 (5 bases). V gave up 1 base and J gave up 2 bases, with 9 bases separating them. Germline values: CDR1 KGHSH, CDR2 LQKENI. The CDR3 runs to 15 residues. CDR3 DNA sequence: TGTGCCAGCTCACCACAGGGGACGGGCAATCAGCCCCAGCATTTT. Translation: CASSPQGTGNQPQHF.

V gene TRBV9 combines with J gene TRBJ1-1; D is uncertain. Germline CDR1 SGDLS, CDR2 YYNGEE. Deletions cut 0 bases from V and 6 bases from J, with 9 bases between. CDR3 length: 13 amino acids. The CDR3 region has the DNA TGTGCCAGCAGCGTAGGGGCCGGCGCTGAAGCTTTCTTT. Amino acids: CASSVGAGAEAFF.

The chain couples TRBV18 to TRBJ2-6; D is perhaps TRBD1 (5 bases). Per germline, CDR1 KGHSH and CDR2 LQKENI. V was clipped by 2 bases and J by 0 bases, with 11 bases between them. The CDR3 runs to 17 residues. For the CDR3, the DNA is TGTGCCAGCTCACCAAAACAGGTTAGCTCTGGGGCCAACGTCCTGACTTTC. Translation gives CASSPKQVSSGANVLTF.

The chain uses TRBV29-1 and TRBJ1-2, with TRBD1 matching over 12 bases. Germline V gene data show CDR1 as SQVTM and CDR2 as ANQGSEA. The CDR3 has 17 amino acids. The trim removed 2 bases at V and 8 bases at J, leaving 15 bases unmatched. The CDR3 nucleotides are TGCAGCGTTGAACTATCCCGGGACAGGGGGCGCAAAGGGGGCTACACCTTC. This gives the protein CSVELSRDRGRKGGYTF.

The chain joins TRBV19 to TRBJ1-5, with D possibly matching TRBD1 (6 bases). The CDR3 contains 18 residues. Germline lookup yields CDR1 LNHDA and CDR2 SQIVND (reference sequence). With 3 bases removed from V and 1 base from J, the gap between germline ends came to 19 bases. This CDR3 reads CASSILLGGRGSNQPQHF. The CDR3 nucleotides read TGTGCCAGTAGTATTCTCTTGGGGGGGCGAGGGAGCAATCAGCCCCAGCATTTT.

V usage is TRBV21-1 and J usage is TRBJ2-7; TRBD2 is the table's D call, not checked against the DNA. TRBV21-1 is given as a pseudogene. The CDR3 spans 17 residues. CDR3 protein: CASTPVGRRGGNYEQYF. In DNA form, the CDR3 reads TGTGCCAGCACCCCGGTGGGTAGAAGGGGGGGGAACTACGAGCAGTACTTC.

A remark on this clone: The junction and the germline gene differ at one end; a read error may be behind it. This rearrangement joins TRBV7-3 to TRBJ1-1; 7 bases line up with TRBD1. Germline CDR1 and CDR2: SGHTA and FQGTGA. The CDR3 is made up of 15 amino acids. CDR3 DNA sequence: TGTGCCAGCAGCCTAACAGGGGCGGGGGGGACTGAAGCTTTCTTT. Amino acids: CASSLTGAGGTEAFF.

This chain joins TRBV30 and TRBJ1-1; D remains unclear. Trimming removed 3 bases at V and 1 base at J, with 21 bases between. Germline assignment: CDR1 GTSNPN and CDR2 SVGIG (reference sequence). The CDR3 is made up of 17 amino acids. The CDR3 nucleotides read TGTGCCTGGAGGGCCGAGATGACATCTCCCTCGAACACTGAAGCTTTCTTT. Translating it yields CAWRAEMTSPSNTEAFF.

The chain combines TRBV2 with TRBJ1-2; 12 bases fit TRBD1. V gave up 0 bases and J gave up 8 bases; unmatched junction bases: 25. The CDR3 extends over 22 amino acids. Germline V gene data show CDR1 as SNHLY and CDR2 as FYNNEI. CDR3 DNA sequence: TGTGCCAGCAGTGAAGCGCTTCTTGGAGGCTTCGCCGGGACAGGGGGCGCCTACGGCTACACCTTC. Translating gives CASSEALLGGFAGTGGAYGYTF.

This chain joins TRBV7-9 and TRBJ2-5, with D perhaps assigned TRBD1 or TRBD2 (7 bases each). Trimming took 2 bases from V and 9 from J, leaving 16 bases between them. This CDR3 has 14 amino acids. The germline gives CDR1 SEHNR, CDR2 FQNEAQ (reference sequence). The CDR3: CASSLTGGQLPQYF. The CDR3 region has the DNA TGTGCCAGCAGCTTAACGGGGGGACAGCTCCCCCAGTACTTC.

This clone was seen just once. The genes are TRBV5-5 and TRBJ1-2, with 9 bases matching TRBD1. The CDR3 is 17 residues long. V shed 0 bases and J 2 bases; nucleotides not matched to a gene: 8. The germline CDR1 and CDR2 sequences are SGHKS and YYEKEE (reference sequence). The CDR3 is CASSLASGQGGNYGYTF. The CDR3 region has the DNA TGTGCCAGCAGCTTGGCGTCGGGACAGGGCGGCAACTATGGCTACACCTTC.

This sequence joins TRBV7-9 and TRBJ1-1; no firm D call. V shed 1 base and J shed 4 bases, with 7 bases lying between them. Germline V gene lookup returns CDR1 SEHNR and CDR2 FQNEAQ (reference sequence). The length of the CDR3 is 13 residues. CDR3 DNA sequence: TGTGCCAGCAGCTTAGGTTGGGTCACTGAAGCTTTCTTT. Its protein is CASSLGWVTEAFF. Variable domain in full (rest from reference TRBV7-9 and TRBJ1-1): DTGVSQNPRHKITKRGQNVTFRCDPISEHNRLYWYRQTLGQGPEFLTYFQNEAQLEKSRLLSDRFSAERPKGSFSTLEIQRTEQGDSAMYLCASSLGWVTEAFFGQGTRLTVV.

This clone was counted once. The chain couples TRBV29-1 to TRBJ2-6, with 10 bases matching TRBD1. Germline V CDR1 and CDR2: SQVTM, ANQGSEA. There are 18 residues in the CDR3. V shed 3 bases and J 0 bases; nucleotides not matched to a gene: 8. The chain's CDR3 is CSVDSGTGALSGANVLTF. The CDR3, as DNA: TGCAGCGTTGATTCCGGGACAGGGGCGCTCTCTGGGGCCAACGTCCTGACTTTC.

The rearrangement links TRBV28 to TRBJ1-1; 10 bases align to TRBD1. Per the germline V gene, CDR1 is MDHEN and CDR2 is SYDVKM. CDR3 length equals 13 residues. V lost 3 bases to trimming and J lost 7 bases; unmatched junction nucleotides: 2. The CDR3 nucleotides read TGTGCCAGCAGTTTGACAGGGGGCTTTGAAGCTTTCTTT. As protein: CASSLTGGFEAFF.

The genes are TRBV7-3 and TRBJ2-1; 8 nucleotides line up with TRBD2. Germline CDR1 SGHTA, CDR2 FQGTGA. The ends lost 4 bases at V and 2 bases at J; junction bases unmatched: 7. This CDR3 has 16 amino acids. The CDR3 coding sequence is TGTGCCAGCAGCTCAACCCGGACTAGCCCCTACAATGAGCAGTTCTTC. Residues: CASSSTRTSPYNEQFF.

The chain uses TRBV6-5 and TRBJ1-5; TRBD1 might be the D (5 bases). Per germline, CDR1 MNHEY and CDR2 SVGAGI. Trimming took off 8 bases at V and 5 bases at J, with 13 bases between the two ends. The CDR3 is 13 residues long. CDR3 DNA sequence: TGTGCCAGCGCTAATTCGGGGGATCAGCCCCAGCATTTT. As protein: CASANSGDQPQHF.

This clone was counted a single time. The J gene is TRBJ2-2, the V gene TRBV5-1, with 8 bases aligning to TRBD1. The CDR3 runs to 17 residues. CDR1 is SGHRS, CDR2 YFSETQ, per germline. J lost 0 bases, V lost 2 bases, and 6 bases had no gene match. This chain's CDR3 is CASSFIGQGANTGELFF. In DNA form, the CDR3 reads TGCGCCAGCAGCTTCATCGGACAGGGAGCGAACACCGGGGAGCTGTTTTTT. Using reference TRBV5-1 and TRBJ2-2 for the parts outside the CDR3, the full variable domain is KAGVTQTPRYLIKTRGQQVTLSCSPISGHRSVSWYQQTPGQGLQFLFEYFSETQRNKGNFPGRFSGRQFSNSRSEMNVSTLELGDSALYLCASSFIGQGANTGELFFGEGSRLTVL.

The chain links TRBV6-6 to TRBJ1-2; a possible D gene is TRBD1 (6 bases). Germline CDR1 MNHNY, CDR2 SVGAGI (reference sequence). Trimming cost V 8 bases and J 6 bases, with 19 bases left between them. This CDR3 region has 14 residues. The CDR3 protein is CASRRGAAEHGYTF. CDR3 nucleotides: TGTGCCAGCCGGAGGGGGGCGGCAGAGCATGGCTACACCTTC.

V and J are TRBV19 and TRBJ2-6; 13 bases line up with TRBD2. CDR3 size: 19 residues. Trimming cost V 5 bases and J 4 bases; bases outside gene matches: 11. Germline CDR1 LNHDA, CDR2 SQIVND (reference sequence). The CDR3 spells CASSLRLAGGASGANVLTF. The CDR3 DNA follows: TGTGCCAGTAGTCTACGACTAGCGGGAGGCGCGTCAGGGGCCAACGTCCTGACTTTC.

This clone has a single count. The CDR3, as DNA: TGTGCCAGCCGTCTCGGGACAATCTCCTACAATGAGCAGTTCTTC. Protein sequence: CASRLGTISYNEQFF. The chain is built from TRBV27 and TRBJ2-1, with D possibly matching TRBD1 (6 bases). V was pared by 8 bases and J by 0 bases, with 14 bases between. The CDR3 has 15 amino acids. In germline, CDR1 is MNHEY, CDR2 SMNVEV (reference sequence).

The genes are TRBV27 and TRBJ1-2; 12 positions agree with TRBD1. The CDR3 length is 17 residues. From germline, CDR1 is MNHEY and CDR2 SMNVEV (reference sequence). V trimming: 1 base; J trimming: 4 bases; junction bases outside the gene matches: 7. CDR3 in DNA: TGTGCCAGCAGTTTATATACCGGGACAGGGGGCTCCTATGGCTACACCTTC. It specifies CASSLYTGTGGSYGYTF.

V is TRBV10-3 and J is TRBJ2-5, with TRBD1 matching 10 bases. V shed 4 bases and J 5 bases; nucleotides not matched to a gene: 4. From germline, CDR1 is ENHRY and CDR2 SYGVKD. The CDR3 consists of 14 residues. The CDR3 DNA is TGTGCCATCAGTGGGGACAGGGGTGCGGAGACCCAGTACTTC. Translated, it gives CAISGDRGAETQYF.

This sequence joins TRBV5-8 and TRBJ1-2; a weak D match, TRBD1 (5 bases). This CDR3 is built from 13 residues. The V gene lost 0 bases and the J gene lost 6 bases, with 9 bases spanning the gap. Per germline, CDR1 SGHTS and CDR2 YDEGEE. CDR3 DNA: TGTGCCAGCAGCTTGGGCGGGACCGATGGCTACACCTTC. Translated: CASSLGGTDGYTF.